This TCR beta chain was profiled in a study of response to subunit inactivated influenza vaccine. Notes on the study in general: Few additional T cells are recruited per seasonal influenza vaccination, authors suggested.

Germline V gene lookup returns CDR1 SGHTA and CDR2 FQGNSA. Between the trimmed V and J ends, which lost 1 base and 4 bases, there was a span of 9 bases. This CDR3 contains 14 residues. TCRdb redid the calling of the RT-PCR reads with MiXCR, one entry per CDR3 protein. The sample has about 700,000 distinct CDR3 sequences, 13% to 15% seen once. This clonotype was seen repeatedly, ten times or more. As yet, its antigen is unknown. V is TRBV7-2 and J is TRBJ2-3, with D perhaps matching TRBD1 (5 bases). The sequencing here drew on PBMCs from blood, taken roughly 15 days before vaccination. The TCR comes from a man between 45 and 60 years old who received an inactivated influenza vaccine. CDR3 nucleotides: TGTGCCAGCAGCTTAGGCGGCAGGGCAGATACGCAGTATTTT. Protein: CASSLGGRADTQYF.